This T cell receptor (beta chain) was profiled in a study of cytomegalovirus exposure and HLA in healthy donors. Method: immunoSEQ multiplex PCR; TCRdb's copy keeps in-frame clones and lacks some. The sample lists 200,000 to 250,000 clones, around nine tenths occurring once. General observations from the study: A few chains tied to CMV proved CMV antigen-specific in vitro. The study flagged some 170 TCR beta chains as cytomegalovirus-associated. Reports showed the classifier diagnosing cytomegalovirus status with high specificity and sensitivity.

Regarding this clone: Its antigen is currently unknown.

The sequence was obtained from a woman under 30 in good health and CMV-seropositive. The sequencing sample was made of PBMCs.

As DNA, the CDR3 is TGCAGCGTGGGACTAGGCACCGGGGAGCTGTTTTTT. Its protein is CSVGLGTGELFF. The chain joins TRBV29-1 to TRBJ2-2; TRBD2 aligns across 8 bases. The CDR3 spans 12 residues. Germline CDR1 reads SQVTM; CDR2 reads ANQGSEA. J gave up 4 bases and V 6 bases, and 1 base lay outside the gene matches.